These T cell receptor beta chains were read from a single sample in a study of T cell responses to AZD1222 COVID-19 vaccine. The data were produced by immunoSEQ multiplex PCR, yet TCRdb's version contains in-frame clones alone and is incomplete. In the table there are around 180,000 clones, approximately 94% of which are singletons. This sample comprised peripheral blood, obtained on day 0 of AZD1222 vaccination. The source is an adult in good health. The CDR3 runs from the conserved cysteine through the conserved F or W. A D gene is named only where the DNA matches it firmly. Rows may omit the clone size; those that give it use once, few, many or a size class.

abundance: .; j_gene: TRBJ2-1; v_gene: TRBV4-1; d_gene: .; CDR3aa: CASSQEASLGGLYNEQFF; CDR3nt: TGCGCCAGCAGCCAAGAAGCCTCCCTCGGGGGCCTCTACAATGAGCAGTTCTTC
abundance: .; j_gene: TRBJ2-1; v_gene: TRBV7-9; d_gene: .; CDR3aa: CASSLGNKNEQFF; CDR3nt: TGTGCCAGCAGCTTGGGTAACAAAAATGAGCAGTTCTTC
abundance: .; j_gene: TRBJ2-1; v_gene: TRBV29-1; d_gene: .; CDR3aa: CSVVGRAGINEQFF; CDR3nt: TGCAGCGTTGTAGGGCGAGCGGGTATTAATGAGCAGTTCTTC
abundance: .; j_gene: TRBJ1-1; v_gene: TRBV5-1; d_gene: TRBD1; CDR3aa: CASSLGLTGVNTEAFF; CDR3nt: TGCGCCAGCAGCTTGGGACTAACAGGGGTGAACACTGAAGCTTTCTTT
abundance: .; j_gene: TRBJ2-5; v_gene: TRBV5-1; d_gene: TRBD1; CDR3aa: CASSLVGQTQETQYF; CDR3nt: TGCGCCAGCAGCTTGGTGGGACAGACCCAAGAGACCCAGTACTTC
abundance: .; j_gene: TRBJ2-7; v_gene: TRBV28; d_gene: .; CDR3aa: CASSLQGRDEQYF; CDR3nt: TGTGCCAGCAGTTTGCAGGGACGCGACGAGCAGTACTTC
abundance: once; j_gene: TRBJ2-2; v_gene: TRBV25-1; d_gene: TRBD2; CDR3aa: CASRKGTRGDTGELFF; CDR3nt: TGTGCCAGCAGAAAAGGGACCCGGGGGGACACCGGGGAGCTGTTTTTT
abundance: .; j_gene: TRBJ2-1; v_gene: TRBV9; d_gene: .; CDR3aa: CASSVGGLEQFF; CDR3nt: TGTGCCAGCAGCGTAGGTGGTCTTGAGCAGTTCTTC
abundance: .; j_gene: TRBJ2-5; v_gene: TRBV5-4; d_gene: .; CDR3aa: CASSLSGRAQYF; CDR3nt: TGTGCCAGCAGCCTTAGCGGCAGGGCCCAGTACTTC
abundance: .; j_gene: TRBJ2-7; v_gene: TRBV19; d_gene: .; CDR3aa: CASSFQGSRLADRYEQYF; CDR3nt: TGTGCCAGTAGTTTTCAAGGCTCACGCCTAGCCGACCGCTACGAGCAGTACTTC
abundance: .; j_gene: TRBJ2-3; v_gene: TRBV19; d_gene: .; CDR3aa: CASSSGPRTSSTDTQYF; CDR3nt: TGTGCCAGTAGTTCCGGGCCGAGAACGAGTAGCACAGATACGCAGTATTTT
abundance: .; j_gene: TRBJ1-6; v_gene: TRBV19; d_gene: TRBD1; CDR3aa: CASSTPQGANNSPLHF; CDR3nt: TGTGCCAGTAGTACCCCCCAGGGGGCGAATAATTCACCCCTCCACTTT
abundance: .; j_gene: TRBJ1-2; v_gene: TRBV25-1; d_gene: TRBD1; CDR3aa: CASSARQGVGGYTF; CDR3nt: TGTGCCAGCAGTGCACGACAGGGTGTAGGTGGCTACACCTTC
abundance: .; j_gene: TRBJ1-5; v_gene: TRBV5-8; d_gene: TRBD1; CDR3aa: CASRSGQGIRSNQPQHF; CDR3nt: TGTGCCAGCAGGTCGGGACAGGGGATCAGGAGCAATCAGCCCCAGCATTTT
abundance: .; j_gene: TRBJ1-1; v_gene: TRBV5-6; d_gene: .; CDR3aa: CASSPAGAGFSTEAFF; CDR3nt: TGTGCCAGCAGCCCCGCCGGTGCGGGGTTCTCCACTGAAGCTTTCTTT
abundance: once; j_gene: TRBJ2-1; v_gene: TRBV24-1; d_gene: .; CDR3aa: CATSDLRDQAEQFF; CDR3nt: TGTGCCACCAGTGATTTGCGGGATCAGGCTGAGCAGTTCTTC
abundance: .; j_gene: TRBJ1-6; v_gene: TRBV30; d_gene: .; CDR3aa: CAFRTRENSPLHF; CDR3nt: TGTGCCTTCCGGACTCGTGAGAATTCACCCCTCCACTTT
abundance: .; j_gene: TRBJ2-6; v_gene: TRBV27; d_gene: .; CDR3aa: CASRTTPGANVLTF; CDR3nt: TGTGCCAGCAGAACAACACCTGGGGCCAACGTCCTGACTTTC
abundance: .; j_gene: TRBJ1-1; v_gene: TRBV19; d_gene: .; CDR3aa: CASRWNTEAFF; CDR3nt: TGTGCCAGTAGATGGAACACTGAAGCTTTCTTT
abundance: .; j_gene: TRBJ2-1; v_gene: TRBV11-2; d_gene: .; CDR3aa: CASSLARTPFGEQFF; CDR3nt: TGTGCCAGCAGCTTAGCCCGGACTCCTTTCGGCGAGCAGTTCTTC
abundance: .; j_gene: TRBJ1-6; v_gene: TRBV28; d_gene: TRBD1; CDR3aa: CASSPVDRIYNSPLHF; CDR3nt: TGTGCCAGCAGTCCCGTGGACAGGATCTATAATTCACCCCTCCACTTT
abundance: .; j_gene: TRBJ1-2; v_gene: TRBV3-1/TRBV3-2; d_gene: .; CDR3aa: CASSQGRGDYGYTF; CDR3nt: TGTGCCAGCAGCCAAGGTCGGGGCGACTATGGCTACACCTTC
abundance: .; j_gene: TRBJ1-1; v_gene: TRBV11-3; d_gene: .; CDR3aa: CASSLAIGNEAFF; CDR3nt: TGTGCCAGCAGCTTAGCTATTGGCAATGAAGCTTTCTTT
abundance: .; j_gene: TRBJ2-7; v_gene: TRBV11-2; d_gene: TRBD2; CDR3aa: CASSFIRWVTSGIYEQYF; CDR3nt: TGTGCCAGCAGCTTTATAAGGTGGGTTACTAGCGGGATCTACGAGCAGTACTTC
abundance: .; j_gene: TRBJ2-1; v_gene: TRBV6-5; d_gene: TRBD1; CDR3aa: CASSYVQGAYEQFF; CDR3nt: TGTGCCAGCAGTTACGTTCAGGGGGCCTATGAGCAGTTCTTC
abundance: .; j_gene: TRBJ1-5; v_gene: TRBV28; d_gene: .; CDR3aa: CASSLHPGLNQPQHF; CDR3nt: TGTGCCAGCAGTTTACATCCAGGTTTGAATCAGCCCCAGCATTTT
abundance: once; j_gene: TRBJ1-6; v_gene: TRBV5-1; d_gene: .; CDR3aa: CASFEQANSPLHF; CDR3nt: TGCGCCAGCTTCGAACAGGCTAATTCACCCCTCCACTTT
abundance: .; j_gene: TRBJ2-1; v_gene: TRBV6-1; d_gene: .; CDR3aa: CASSEGPRENNEQFF; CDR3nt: TGTGCCAGCAGTGAAGGGCCCCGTGAGAACAATGAGCAGTTCTTC
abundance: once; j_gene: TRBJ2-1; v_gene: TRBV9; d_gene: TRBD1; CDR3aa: CASSVTGGSYNEQFF; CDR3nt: TGTGCCAGCAGCGTTACAGGGGGCTCCTACAATGAGCAGTTCTTC
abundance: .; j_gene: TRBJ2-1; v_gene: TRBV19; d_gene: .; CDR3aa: CASSIDLSRGRNEQFF; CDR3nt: TGTGCCAGTAGTATAGATCTGAGTAGAGGCAGGAATGAGCAGTTCTTC
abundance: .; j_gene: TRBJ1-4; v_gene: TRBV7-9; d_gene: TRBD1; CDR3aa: CASSPRDSASLFF; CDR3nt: TGTGCCAGCAGCCCCCGGGACAGTGCGTCCCTGTTTTTT
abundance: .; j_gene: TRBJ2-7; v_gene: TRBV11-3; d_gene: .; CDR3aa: CASSLGGRTEQYF; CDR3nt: TGTGCCAGCAGCTTAGGGGGTAGAACCGAGCAGTACTTC
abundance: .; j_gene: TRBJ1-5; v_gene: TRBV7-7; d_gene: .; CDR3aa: CASSLVRRTQHF; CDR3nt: TGTGCTAGCAGCTTAGTGAGACGGACCCAGCATTTT
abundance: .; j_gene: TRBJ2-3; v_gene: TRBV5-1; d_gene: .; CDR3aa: CASTNTGRSRTDTQYF; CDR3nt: TGCGCCAGCACGAACACAGGGAGGTCGAGGACAGATACGCAGTATTTT
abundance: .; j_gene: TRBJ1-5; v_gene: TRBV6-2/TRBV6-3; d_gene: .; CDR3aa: CASSYDMFWQPQHF; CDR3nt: TGTGCCAGCAGTTACGATATGTTCTGGCAGCCCCAGCATTTT
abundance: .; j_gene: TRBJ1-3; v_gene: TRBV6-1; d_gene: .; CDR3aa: CASSAGVAETGNTIYF; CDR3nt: TGTGCCAGCAGTGCGGGCGTCGCCGAGACTGGAAACACCATATATTTT
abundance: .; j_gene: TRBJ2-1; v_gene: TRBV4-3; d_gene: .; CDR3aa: CASSQVGTLFNEQFF; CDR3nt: TGCGCCAGCAGCCAGGTTGGGACTCTGTTCAATGAGCAGTTCTTC
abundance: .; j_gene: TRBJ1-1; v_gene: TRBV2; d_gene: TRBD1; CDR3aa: CASSNRGQNTEAFF; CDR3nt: TGTGCCAGCAGCAACAGGGGGCAGAACACTGAAGCTTTCTTT
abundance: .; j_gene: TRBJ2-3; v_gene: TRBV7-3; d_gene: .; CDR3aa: CASSLTGAGRASYTDTQYF; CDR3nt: TGTGCCAGCAGCTTAACGGGGGCGGGGAGGGCCTCCTACACAGATACGCAGTATTTT
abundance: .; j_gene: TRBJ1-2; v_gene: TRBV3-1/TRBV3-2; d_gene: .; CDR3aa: CASSPRPAGGRPYTF; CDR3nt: TGTGCCAGCAGCCCCCGACCGGCGGGGGGCAGGCCGTACACCTTC
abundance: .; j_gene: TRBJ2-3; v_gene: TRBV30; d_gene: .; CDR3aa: CAWGGWDSTQYF; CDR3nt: TGTGCCTGGGGCGGGTGGGACTCTACGCAGTATTTT
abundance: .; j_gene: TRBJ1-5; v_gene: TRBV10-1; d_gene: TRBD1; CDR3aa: CASSEGTGDQPQHF; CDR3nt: TGCGCCAGCAGTGAAGGGACAGGGGATCAGCCCCAGCATTTT
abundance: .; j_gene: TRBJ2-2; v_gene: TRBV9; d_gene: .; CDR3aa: CASSVNLVGGNTGELFF; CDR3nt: TGTGCCAGCAGCGTAAACCTAGTAGGGGGAAACACCGGGGAGCTGTTTTTT
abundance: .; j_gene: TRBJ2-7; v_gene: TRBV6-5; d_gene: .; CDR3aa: CASSSQASYEQYF; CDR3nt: TGTGCCAGCAGCTCACAAGCCTCCTACGAGCAGTACTTC
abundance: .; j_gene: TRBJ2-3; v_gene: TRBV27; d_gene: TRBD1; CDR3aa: CASSRTGDNTDTQYF; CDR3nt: TGTGCCAGCAGTCGAACAGGGGACAACACAGATACGCAGTATTTT
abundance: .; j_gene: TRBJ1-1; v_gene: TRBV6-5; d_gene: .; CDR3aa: CASSYAHDGRFSAFF; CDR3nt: TGTGCCAGCAGTTACGCCCACGACGGAAGGTTCTCCGCTTTCTTT
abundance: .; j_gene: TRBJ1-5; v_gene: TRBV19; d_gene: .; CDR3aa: CASSIRGAGNQPQHF; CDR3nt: TGTGCCAGTAGTATAAGGGGGGCTGGCAATCAGCCCCAGCATTTT
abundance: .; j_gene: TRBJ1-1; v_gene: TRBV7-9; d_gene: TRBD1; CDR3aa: CASSLRGTGDIGTEAFF; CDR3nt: TGTGCCAGCAGCTTACGCGGGACAGGGGATATAGGCACTGAAGCTTTCTTT
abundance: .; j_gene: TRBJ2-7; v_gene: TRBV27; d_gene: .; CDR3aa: CASSLARGAYEQYF; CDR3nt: TGTGCCAGCAGTTTAGCTAGGGGTGCCTACGAGCAGTACTTC
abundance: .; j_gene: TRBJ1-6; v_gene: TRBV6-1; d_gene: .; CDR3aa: CASSEALAGANSPLHF; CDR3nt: TGTGCCAGCAGTGAAGCACTTGCGGGGGCCAATTCACCCCTCCACTTT
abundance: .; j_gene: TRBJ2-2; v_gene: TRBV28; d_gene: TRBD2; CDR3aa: CASSATSARTGELFF; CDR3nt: TGTGCCAGCAGTGCGACTAGCGCGAGGACCGGGGAGCTGTTTTTT
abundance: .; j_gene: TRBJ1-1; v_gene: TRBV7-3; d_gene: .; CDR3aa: CASSQIRQSEAFF; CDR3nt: TGTGCCAGCAGCCAGATTCGGCAATCTGAAGCTTTCTTT
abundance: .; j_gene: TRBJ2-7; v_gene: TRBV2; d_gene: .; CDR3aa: CASSEAPTYEQYF; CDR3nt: TGTGCCAGCAGTGAGGCCCCTACCTACGAGCAGTACTTC
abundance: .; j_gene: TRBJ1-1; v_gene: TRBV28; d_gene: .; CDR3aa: CASTPYGQGIAEAFF; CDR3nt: TGTGCCAGCACCCCTTATGGGCAGGGGATCGCTGAAGCTTTCTTT
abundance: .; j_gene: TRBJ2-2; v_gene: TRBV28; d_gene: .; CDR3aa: CASSLGTANTGELFF; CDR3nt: TGTGCCAGCAGTTTGGGTACCGCGAACACCGGGGAGCTGTTTTTT
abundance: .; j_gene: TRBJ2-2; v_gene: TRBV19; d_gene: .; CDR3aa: CATRRGHRSAGELFF; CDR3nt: TGTGCCACCAGGAGGGGTCACCGGAGTGCCGGGGAGCTGTTTTTT